Given below is one T cell receptor beta chain in context. Its antigen is unknown. Germline CDR1 and CDR2: MNHEY and SMNVEV (reference sequence). The CDR3 consists of 13 residues. V was clipped by 4 bases and J by 3 bases, with 7 bases between them. This sample was included in a study of T cell repertoires in cytomegalovirus infection. Study as a whole: Indications of both CMV infection and matching HLA type were provided by public TCR beta signatures.

Notes on the study in general: Within the response measured ex vivo, HLA-C-restricted CMV-specific TCR beta clonotypes were dominant. Adding up the frequency of public TCR beta families identified people who carried CMV plus the relevant HLA.

TCRdb fed the reads into MiXCR, producing one record per CDR3 protein. This table holds a few hundred thousand distinct CDR3 sequences, 22% found once. Material: CD8+ T cells from PBMCs. The TCR sequence derives from a human donor in good health (CMV status not recorded). Some clones in this sample may be carry-over from other donors' samples. The V gene is TRBV27, the J gene TRBJ2-1; D perhaps matches TRBD1 (5 bases). The chain's CDR3 is CASSYDSYNEQFF. The CDR3 DNA follows: TGTGCCAGCAGTTACGACAGCTACAATGAGCAGTTCTTC.